The rows below give T cell receptor beta chains drawn from one sample of a study of blood T cell repertoires in COVID-19. TCRdb keeps only in-frame clones here, not all; method: immunoSEQ multiplex PCR. This table holds a few hundred thousand clones, about 90% found once. Sequenced sample: peripheral blood. Receptors originate from a man aged 18 to 29 with active or convalescent COVID-19. Each CDR3 is given with its conserved first and last residue. D genes are given only for firm matches.

d_gene	v_gene	j_gene	CDR3aa
TRBD2	TRBV7-2	TRBJ2-5	CASSLAGGKETQYF
TRBD1	TRBV6-1	TRBJ1-1	CASSGSVETGVNTEAFF
.	TRBV27	TRBJ1-6	CASSWQVNSPLHF
.	TRBV5-4	TRBJ1-1	CASSLSMNTEAFF
.	TRBV6-6	TRBJ1-1	CASSWPNYEAFF
.	TRBV7-2	TRBJ2-3	CASSSRLHDTQYF
TRBD1	TRBV2	TRBJ2-5	CASSGDRWEETQYF
TRBD1	TRBV28	TRBJ1-5	CASSRQGFYQPQHF
.	TRBV12-5	TRBJ1-5	CASGLVRGLNQPQHF
.	TRBV7-2	TRBJ2-3	CASSLSVLTDTQYF
.	TRBV7-8	TRBJ1-5	CASSLQNQPQHF
TRBD1	TRBV5-1	TRBJ2-3	CASTGTGVTDTQYF
.	TRBV5-8	TRBJ2-7	CASSLVDRPIGYF
.	TRBV5-5	TRBJ2-7	CASSIWAPGPYEQYF
TRBD1	TRBV3-1/TRBV3-2	TRBJ1-5	CASSQLQTGGIDQPQHF
TRBD1	TRBV27	TRBJ2-7	CASSLHIGQGVYEQYF
.	TRBV19	TRBJ2-3	CASSIGAVTDTQYF
.	TRBV29-1	TRBJ2-7	CSVEDRPGAYEQYF
.	TRBV5-1	TRBJ2-7	CASSLALGSEQYF
.	TRBV5-6	TRBJ2-7	CASSFRTSLHPYEQYF
.	TRBV15	TRBJ1-3	CATGEDSGNTIYF
TRBD1	TRBV24-1	TRBJ2-3	CATSDFMGTGGPSTFTDTQYF
.	TRBV12-5	TRBJ2-3	CASGSILDTTQYF
TRBD2	TRBV18	TRBJ2-3	CASSPQGGGTDTQYF
TRBD2	TRBV29-1	TRBJ2-3	CSVTSGRISDTQYF
TRBD1	TRBV5-1	TRBJ2-7	CASNRDSLTYEQYF
.	TRBV24-1	TRBJ2-1	CATSEWDNNEQFF
TRBD1	TRBV3-1/TRBV3-2	TRBJ2-6	CASSFSPTGGSAGANVLTF
TRBD2	TRBV9	TRBJ2-3	CASSKSSGGHTDTQYF
.	TRBV27	TRBJ2-7	CASSLRLGYEQYF
.	TRBV3-1/TRBV3-2	TRBJ2-5	CASSPQGRETQYF
TRBD1	TRBV11-2	TRBJ1-2	CASSLGTGNGYTF
.	TRBV18	TRBJ1-1	CASARDMNTEAFF
.	TRBV14	TRBJ1-5	CASSLGLNQPQHF
TRBD1	TRBV4-1	TRBJ1-4	CASSQTQGALANEKLFF
.	TRBV9	TRBJ1-2	CASSVAPLSALDYGYTF
TRBD2	TRBV4-3	TRBJ2-2	CASSLLAGYTGELFF
.	TRBV5-6	TRBJ1-1	CASSLSGSYRVNTEAFF
TRBD2	TRBV7-9	TRBJ2-1	CSASGYYNEQFF
TRBD1	TRBV6-5	TRBJ1-1	CASLRGTETEAFF
.	TRBV19	TRBJ1-5	CASSIDRDTIQPQHF
.	TRBV19	TRBJ1-2	CASSPGINYGYTF
.	TRBV21-1	TRBJ1-1	CASSKETENTEAFF
.	TRBV6-5	TRBJ2-1	CASHRREYNEQFF
.	TRBV19	TRBJ1-3	CASSRRGRDTIYF
.	TRBV29-1	TRBJ1-1	CSVVEAEAFF
.	TRBV4-1	TRBJ1-2	CASSQVDGYTF
TRBD2	TRBV6-2/TRBV6-3	TRBJ2-7	CASSLAGNLYEQYF
TRBD1	TRBV19	TRBJ1-6	CASSMTGGNSPLHF
.	TRBV18	TRBJ2-7	CASSPTTGIHEQYF